These 5 T cell receptor beta chains were sequenced from one sample in a study of tumor and adjacent non-tumor tissue in lung cancer. This sample's RNA came from whole unsorted tissue. More than 3 cm separated this lung sample from the edge of the tumor. Three rounds of nested PCR, following a modified ARM-PCR protocol, produced the TCRbeta library. MiXCR was run by TCRdb on the multiplex PCR reads, yielding one entry per CDR3 protein. The sample has 80,000 to 130,000 distinct CDR3 sequences, approximately 65% seen once. Material for sequencing was distant non-tumor lung tissue. These receptors came from a young man with non-small cell lung cancer.

A remark on this clonotype: The conserved closing phenylalanine or tryptophan is absent in this CDR3, likely reflecting a read error. The CDR3 sequence is CASNSKGFTRELFL. The CDR3 nucleotides are TGTGCCAGCAACTCGAAGGGATTCACCAGGGAGCTGTTTCTT. The chain uses TRBV11-3 and TRBJ2-2; D gene unclear. From germline, CDR1 is SGHNT and CDR2 YENEEA. This CDR3 has 14 amino acids.

This clonotype was seen only a few times. The conserved phenylalanine or tryptophan normally closing the CDR3 is absent here, so this likely arose from a read error. V usage is TRBV11-3 and J usage is TRBJ2-1, with TRBD1 as a possible D gene (5 bases). Germline CDR1 and CDR2: SGHNT and YENEEA. The CDR3 totals 12 residues. The CDR3: CPNSLNRNEQFC. The CDR3 nucleotides are TGTCCCAACAGCCTTAACAGGAATGAGCAGTTCTGC.

This sequence joins TRBV20-1 and TRBJ2-3; unclear D gene. The better agreement between TRBJ1-5 and the DNA end casts doubt on the J call. CDR3 size: 14 residues. Germline V gives CDR1 DFQATT, CDR2 SNEGSKA (reference sequence). CDR3 DNA sequence: TGCAGTGCGGTTTGCGGACTAGTTCTAGATACGCAGCATTTT. Protein: CSAVCGLVLDTQHF.

Concerning this clonotype itself: An end of the junction differs from the germline gene, which may be a read error. The chain joins TRBV11-2 to TRBJ2-2, with D possibly matching TRBD1 (5 bases). The germline gives CDR1 SGHAT, CDR2 FQNNGV. CDR3 size: 13 residues. The CDR3, as DNA: TGTTCCAGCAGCTCCCCGACAGCCGGGGAGCTGTTTTTT. Protein sequence: CSSSSPTAGELFF.

As for this clonotype: One junction end disagrees with the germline gene, perhaps due to a read error. J is TRBJ1-5 and V is TRBV12-3 or TRBV12-4; TRBD1 is a possible D gene (6 bases). This CDR3 is built from 17 residues. The CDR3: CASSLALLTGGGQPQQF. DNA for the CDR3: TGCGCCAGCAGTTTAGCGCTTTTGACGGGGGGCGGGCAGCCCCAGCAATTT.